A single sample is the source of the 7 T cell receptor beta chains below, sequenced in a study of T cell clonality in common variable immunodeficiency. Regarding the study as a whole: Reportedly, TCR beta sequences from common variable immunodeficiency showed fewer deletions and N-nucleotide insertions.

TCRdb's table, derived via immunoSEQ multiplex PCR, lists solely in-frame clones and lacks some. Recorded here are about 26,000 clones, none singletons. Which antigens these TCRs recognize remains unknown. The specimen was peripheral blood mononuclear cells. These TCRs come from a human donor with common variable immunodeficiency.

This clone was recorded many times. The observed sequence ends 3 residues before the CDR3 terminus, with the missing tail filled in from the germline J gene. This rearrangement joins TRBV20-1 to TRBJ2-1, with a tentative D call TRBD2 (6 bases). The germline V and J ends were trimmed by 0 bases and 8 bases, with 17 bases remaining between them. The CDR3 has 15 amino acids. Germline assignment: CDR1 DFQATT and CDR2 SNEGSKA (reference sequence). Partial CDR3 DNA: TGCAGTGCTAGAGATCTTATCGGGACTTGGGATGAG. Its translation is CSARDLIGTWDE. The full-length CDR3 reads as CSARDLIGTWDEQFF.

This clone occurred a few times. With the read ending 3 residues before the CDR3 end, the germline J gene is used to fill in that end. V is TRBV30 and J is TRBJ1-1, with 7 bases lining up with TRBD1. Unmatched junction bases numbered 12, after V lost 3 bases and J lost 5 bases. The CDR3 sequence is 15 residues long. Germline CDR1 reads GTSNPN; CDR2 reads SVGIG (reference sequence). CDR3 protein: CAWRGQGVVGTEAFF. The part of the CDR3 DNA that was read is TGTGCCTGGAGAGGCCAGGGGGTAGTAGGGACTGAA.

Ten or more counts support this clone. The chain's CDR3 is CASRVFTFGTDTQYF. The covered CDR3 bases are TGCGCCAGCAGGGTTTTCACCTTCGGGACAGATACG. This sequence joins TRBV5-1 and TRBJ2-3; D is unclear. The sequence runs out 3 residues before the end of the CDR3; the remainder is reconstructed from the germline J gene. The V end was cut by 5 bases, the J end by 3 bases, with 16 bases between. CDR1 is SGHRS and CDR2 is YFSETQ in the germline V gene. The CDR3 contains 15 residues.

This clone was seen many times. The read stops 3 residues short of the end of the CDR3; the missing end is completed from the germline J gene. The chain carries TRBV6-2 or TRBV6-3 and TRBJ2-7; 9 bases line up with TRBD2. V shed 7 bases, J shed 4 bases, and the junction held 5 bases outside the gene matches. This CDR3 spans 13 amino acids. Germline CDR1 MNHEY, CDR2 SVGEGT. Incomplete CDR3 DNA: TGTGCCAGCATTCCTAGCGGGGCTTACGAG. Translation: CASIPSGAYE. The whole CDR3 protein reads CASIPSGAYEQYF.

This clone was observed at least ten times. Read data end 3 residues before the CDR3 end; the end is taken from the germline J gene. This chain joins TRBV7-2 and TRBJ2-1; 8 bases map to TRBD1. V lost 3 bases and J lost 6; bases outside the gene matches: 1. Germline lookup yields CDR1 SGHTA and CDR2 FQGNSA. The CDR3 spans 13 residues. CDR3 loop: CASSFGQGNEQFF. The CDR3 bases that were read are TGTGCCAGCAGCTTTGGACAGGGCAATGAG.

This clone was detected a few times. The read is 3 residues too short to cover the CDR3 end, so that end is filled in from the germline J gene. The rearrangement uses TRBV2 and TRBJ1-1, with D tentatively TRBD1 (6 bases). The CDR3 runs to 13 residues. Germline assignment: CDR1 SNHLY and CDR2 FYNNEI. The V gene lost 7 bases and the J gene lost 2 bases, with 11 bases spanning the gap. The CDR3 region is CASKGEINTEAFF. The CDR3 bases that were read are TGTGCCAGCAAGGGGGAGATAAACACTGAA.

This clone was recorded a few times. The sequenced CDR3 bases are TGTGCCAGCAGCACGTCAGGGGGTGCATTGGAA. Residues: CASSTSGGALE. The full CDR3 reads CASSTSGGALEAFF. The chain has TRBV5-5 and TRBJ1-1; 7 bases are shared with TRBD1. The read ends 3 residues shy of where the CDR3 ends; the end is completed using the germline J gene. The length of the CDR3 is 14 residues. CDR1 and CDR2 from the germline V gene are SGHKS and YYEKEE (reference sequence).